The T cell receptor beta chain under discussion was sequenced for a study of T cells in Graves' hyperthyroidism and ophthalmopathy. Source material for PBMCs was more than 7.5 ml fresh peripheral blood. The germline CDR1 and CDR2 sequences are LGHNA and YSLEER. The J segment lost 8 bases and the V segment lost 2 bases, leaving 9 bases of the junction unmatched. CDR3 length: 15 residues. RNA transcripts yielded amplified TCR beta CDR3 regions. In the first-round RT-PCR of the TCR CDR3, the HTBI primer set was used. Each CDR3 protein gets one entry after TCRdb re-called the multiplex PCR reads with MiXCR. The table lists roughly 660,000 distinct CDR3 sequences, roughly 17% of them singletons. This clonotype was recorded at least ten times.

The chain employs TRBV4-3 and TRBJ2-1; 7 nucleotides line up with TRBD1. The specimen sequenced was blood. The TCR sequence derives from a man in his fifties with Graves' hyperthyroidism. This CDR3 is CASSQRQGPSHEQFF. For the CDR3, the DNA is TGCGCCAGCAGCCAAAGACAGGGCCCATCACATGAGCAGTTCTTC.